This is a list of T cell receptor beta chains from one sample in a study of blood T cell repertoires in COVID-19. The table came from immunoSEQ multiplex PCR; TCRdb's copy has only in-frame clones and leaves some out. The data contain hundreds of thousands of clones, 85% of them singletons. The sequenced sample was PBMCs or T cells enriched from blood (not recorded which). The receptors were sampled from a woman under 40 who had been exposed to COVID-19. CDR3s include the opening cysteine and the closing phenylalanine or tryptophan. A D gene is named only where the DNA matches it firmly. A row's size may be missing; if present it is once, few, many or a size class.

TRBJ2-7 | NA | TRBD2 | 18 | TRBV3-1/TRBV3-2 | CASSLLAGGLQGSDEQYF | TGTGCCAGCAGCCTACTAGCGGGGGGTCTTCAAGGCTCAGACGAGCAGTACTTC
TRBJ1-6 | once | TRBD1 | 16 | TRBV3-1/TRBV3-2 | CASSQITGAYNSPLHF | TGTGCCAGCAGCCAAATAACAGGGGCATATAATTCACCCCTCCACTTT
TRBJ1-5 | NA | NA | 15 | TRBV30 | CAWSVRGIGNQPQHF | TGTGCCTGGAGTGTACGGGGGATAGGCAATCAGCCCCAGCATTTT
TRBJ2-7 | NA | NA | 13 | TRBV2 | CASMLSVSYEQYF | TGTGCCAGCATGCTCAGCGTCTCCTACGAGCAGTACTTC
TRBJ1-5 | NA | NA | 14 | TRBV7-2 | CASSLELLGQPQHF | TGTGCCAGCAGCTTAGAGCTACTAGGGCAGCCCCAGCATTTT
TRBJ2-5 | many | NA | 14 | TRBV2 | CASSDSAHIETQYF | TGTGCCAGCAGTGATTCCGCACACATAGAGACCCAGTACTTC
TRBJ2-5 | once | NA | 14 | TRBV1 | CTSSQGVPEETQYF | TGCACCAGCAGCCAAGGCGTGCCTGAAGAGACCCAGTACTTC
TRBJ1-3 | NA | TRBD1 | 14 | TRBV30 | CAWRQGASGNTIYF | TGTGCCTGGAGACAGGGGGCCTCTGGAAACACCATATATTTT
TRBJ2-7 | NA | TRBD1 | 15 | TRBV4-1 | CASSQENRGRYEQYF | TGCGCCAGCAGCCAAGAGAACAGGGGGCGCTACGAGCAGTACTTC
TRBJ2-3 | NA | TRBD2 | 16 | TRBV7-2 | CASSPRLSGGVDTQYF | TGTGCCAGCAGCCCGCGGCTTAGCGGGGGTGTAGATACGCAGTATTTT
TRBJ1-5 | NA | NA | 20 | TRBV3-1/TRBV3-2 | CASSQDLLWASFYSNQPQHF | TGTGCCAGCAGCCAAGATTTATTGTGGGCCAGCTTCTATAGCAATCAGCCCCAGCATTTT
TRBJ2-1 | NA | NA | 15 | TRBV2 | CASSEDLSSYNEQFF | TGTGCCAGCAGTGAAGACTTAAGCTCCTACAATGAGCAGTTCTTC
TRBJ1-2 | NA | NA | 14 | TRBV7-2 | CASSLGASQSGYTF | TGTGCCAGCAGCTTGGGCGCCAGCCAGTCTGGCTACACCTTC
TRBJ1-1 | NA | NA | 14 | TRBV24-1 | CATRSRQLSTEAFF | TGTGCCACCAGGTCGCGACAGTTGTCCACTGAAGCTTTCTTT
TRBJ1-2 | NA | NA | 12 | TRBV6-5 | CASLEALPGYTF | TGTGCCAGCCTTGAGGCCTTACCTGGCTACACCTTC
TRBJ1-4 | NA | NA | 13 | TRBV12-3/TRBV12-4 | CASSLSRVEKLFF | TGTGCCAGCAGTTTAAGCAGGGTTGAAAAACTGTTTTTT
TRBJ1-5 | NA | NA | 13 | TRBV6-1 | CASSEGPAEPQHF | TGTGCCAGCAGTGAAGGGCCGGCGGAGCCCCAGCATTTT
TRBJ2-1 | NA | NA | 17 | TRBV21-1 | CASSKEISAGGDGEQFF | TGTGCCAGCAGCAAAGAAATCTCGGCGGGAGGTGACGGTGAGCAGTTCTTC
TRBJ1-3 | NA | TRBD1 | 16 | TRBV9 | CASSVAMTGGGNTIYF | TGTGCCAGCAGCGTGGCAATGACAGGGGGCGGAAACACCATATATTTT
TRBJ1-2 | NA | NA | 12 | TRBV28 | CASTPRENGYTF | TGTGCCAGCACTCCGAGGGAGAATGGCTACACCTTC
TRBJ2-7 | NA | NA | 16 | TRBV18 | CASSPLKWDKPYEQYF | TGTGCCAGCTCACCACTTAAATGGGACAAGCCATACGAGCAGTACTTC
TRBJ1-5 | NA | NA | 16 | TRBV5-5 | CASSLESYGAIQPQHF | TGTGCCAGCAGCTTGGAGAGCTATGGGGCCATCCAGCCCCAGCATTTT
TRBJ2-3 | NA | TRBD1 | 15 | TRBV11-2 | CASTEQGALTDTQYF | TGTGCCAGCACCGAACAGGGGGCGTTAACAGATACGCAGTATTTT
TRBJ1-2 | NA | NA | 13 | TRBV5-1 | CASSFMRDYGYTF | TGCGCCAGCAGCTTCATGCGTGACTATGGCTACACCTTT
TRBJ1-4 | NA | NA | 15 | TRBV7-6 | CASTVGPGGNEKLFF | TGTGCCAGCACCGTTGGACCCGGGGGGAATGAAAAACTGTTTTTT
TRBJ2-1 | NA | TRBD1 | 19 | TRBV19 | CASHGAGPGQTLLYNEQFF | TGTGCCAGTCACGGGGCGGGTCCGGGACAGACACTTCTCTACAATGAGCAGTTCTTC
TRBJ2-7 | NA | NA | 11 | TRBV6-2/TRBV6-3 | CASSNLHEQYF | TGTGCCAGCAGCAACTTACACGAGCAGTACTTC
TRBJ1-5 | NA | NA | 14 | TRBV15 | CATSTGKNNQPQHF | TGTGCCACCAGCACCGGGAAAAACAATCAGCCCCAGCATTTT
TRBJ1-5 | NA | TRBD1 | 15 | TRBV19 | CASSRTGVGNQPQHF | TGTGCCAGTAGTAGGACAGGAGTTGGGAATCAGCCCCAGCATTTT
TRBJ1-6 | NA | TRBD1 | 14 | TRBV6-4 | CASSLTGSGSPLHF | TGTGCCAGCAGCTTGACAGGGTCTGGTTCACCCCTCCACTTT
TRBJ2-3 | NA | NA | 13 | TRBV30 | CAWSGDNTDTQYF | TGTGCCTGGAGTGGTGACAACACAGATACGCAGTATTTT
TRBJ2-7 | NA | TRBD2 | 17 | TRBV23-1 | CASSPASRSGISYEQYF | TGCGCCAGCAGTCCAGCTTCCCGTAGCGGGATTTCCTACGAGCAGTACTTC